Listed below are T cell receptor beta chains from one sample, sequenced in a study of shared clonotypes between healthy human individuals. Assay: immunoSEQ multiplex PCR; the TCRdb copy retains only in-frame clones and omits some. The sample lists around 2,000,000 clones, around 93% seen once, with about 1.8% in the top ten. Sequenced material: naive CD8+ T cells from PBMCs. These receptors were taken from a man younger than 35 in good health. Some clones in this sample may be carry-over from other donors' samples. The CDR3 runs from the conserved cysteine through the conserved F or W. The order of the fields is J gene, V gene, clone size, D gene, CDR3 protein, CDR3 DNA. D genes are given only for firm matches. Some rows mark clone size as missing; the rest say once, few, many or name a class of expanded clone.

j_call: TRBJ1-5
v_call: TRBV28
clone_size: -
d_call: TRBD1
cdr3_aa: CASSIPHDREGNQPQHF
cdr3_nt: TGTGCCAGCAGTATCCCTCACGACAGGGAGGGCAATCAGCCCCAGCATTTT

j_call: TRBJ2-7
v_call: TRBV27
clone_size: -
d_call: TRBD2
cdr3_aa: CASSLIAGEYEQYF
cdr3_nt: TGTGCCAGCAGTTTAATAGCGGGAGAATACGAGCAGTACTTC

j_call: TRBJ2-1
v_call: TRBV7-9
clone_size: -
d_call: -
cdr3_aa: CASNRQTSYNEQFF
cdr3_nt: TGTGCCAGCAACCGACAGACCTCCTACAATGAGCAGTTCTTC

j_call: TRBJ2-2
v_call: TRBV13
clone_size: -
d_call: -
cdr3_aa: CASRPNERVNGELFF
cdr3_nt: TGTGCCAGCAGACCCAACGAGAGGGTTAACGGGGAGCTGTTTTTT

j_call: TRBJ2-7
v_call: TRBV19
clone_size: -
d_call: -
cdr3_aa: CASSIGGTESYEQYF
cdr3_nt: TGTGCCAGTAGTATTGGAGGGACAGAGTCTTACGAGCAGTACTTC

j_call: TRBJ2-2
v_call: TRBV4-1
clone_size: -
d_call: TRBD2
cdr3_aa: CASSQDLSREGAGELFF
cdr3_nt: TGCGCCAGCAGCCAAGATCTCTCTAGGGAGGGTGCCGGGGAGCTGTTTTTT

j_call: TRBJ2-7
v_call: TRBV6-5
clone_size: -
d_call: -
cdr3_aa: CASSYGRTAAEQYF
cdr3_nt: TGTGCCAGCAGTTACGGGCGGACAGCCGCCGAGCAGTACTTC

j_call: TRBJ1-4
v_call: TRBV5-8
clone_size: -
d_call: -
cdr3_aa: CASSPDSNNEKLFF
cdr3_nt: TGTGCCAGCAGCCCCGACTCTAATAATGAAAAACTGTTTTTT

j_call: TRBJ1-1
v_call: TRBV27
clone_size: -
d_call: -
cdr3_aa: CASSPLQGGSTEAFF
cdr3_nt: TGTGCCAGCAGTCCACTACAGGGAGGGAGCACTGAAGCTTTCTTT

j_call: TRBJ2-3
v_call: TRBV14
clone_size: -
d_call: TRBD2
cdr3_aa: CASSQVEWRERTDTQYF
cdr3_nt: TGTGCCAGCAGCCAAGTCGAATGGCGGGAGCGCACAGATACGCAGTATTTT

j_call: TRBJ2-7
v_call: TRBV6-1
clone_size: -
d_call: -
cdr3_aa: CAVDISLYEQYF
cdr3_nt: TGTGCTGTGGACATTTCGCTCTACGAGCAGTACTTC

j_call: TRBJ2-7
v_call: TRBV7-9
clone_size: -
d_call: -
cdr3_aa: CASSPRAYEQYF
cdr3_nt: TGTGCCAGCAGCCCCAGGGCCTACGAGCAGTACTTC

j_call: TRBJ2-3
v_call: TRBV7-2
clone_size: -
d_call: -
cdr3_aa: CASSLPPGVLDTQYF
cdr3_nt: TGTGCCAGCAGCTTGCCACCCGGGGTGCTAGATACGCAGTATTTT

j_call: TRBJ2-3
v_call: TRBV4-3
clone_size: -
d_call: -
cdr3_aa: CASSQGRRGERSTDTQYF
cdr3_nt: TGCGCCAGCAGCCAAGGTCGGAGAGGGGAGCGGAGCACAGATACGCAGTATTTT

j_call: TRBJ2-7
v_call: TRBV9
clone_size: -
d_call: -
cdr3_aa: CASSASMDSSYEQYF
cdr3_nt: TGTGCCAGCAGCGCTTCGATGGACAGTTCCTACGAGCAGTACTTC

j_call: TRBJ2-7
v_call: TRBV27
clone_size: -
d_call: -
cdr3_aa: CASSIGRGSYEQYF
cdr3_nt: TGTGCCAGCAGTATCGGGCGGGGATCCTACGAGCAGTACTTC

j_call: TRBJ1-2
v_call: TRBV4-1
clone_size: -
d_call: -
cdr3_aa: CASSQEILGSWGYTF
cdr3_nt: TGCGCCAGCAGCCAGGAAATTCTGGGCAGCTGGGGCTACACCTTC

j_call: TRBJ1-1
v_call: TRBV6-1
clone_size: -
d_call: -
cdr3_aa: CASSEWAGEGMNTEAFF
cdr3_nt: TGTGCCAGCAGTGAATGGGCAGGTGAGGGCATGAACACTGAAGCTTTCTTT

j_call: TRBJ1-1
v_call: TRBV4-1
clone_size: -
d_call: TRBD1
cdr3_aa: CASSHRGTGGTEAFF
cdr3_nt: TGCGCCAGCAGCCACCGAGGGACAGGGGGCACTGAAGCTTTCTTT

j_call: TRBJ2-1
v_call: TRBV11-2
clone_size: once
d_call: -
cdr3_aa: CASSSPIRGPFSYNEQFF
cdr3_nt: TGTGCCAGCAGCTCGCCCATCAGGGGACCCTTCTCCTACAATGAGCAGTTCTTC

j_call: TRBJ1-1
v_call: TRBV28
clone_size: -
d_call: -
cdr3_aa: CASSLYTGNTEAFF
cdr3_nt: TGTGCCAGCAGTTTATACACAGGGAACACTGAAGCTTTCTTT

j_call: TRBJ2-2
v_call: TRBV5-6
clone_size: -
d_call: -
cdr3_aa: CASSLEGGRGTGELFF
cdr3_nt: TGTGCCAGCAGCTTGGAAGGAGGGAGGGGGACCGGGGAGCTGTTTTTT

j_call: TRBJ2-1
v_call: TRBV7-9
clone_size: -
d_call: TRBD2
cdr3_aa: CASSLGGTRRNNEQFF
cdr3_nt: TGTGCCAGCAGCCTAGGTGGGACTAGACGAAACAATGAGCAGTTCTTC

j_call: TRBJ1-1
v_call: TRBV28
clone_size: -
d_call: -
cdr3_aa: CASSLSPPWGMNTEAFF
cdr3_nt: TGTGCCAGCAGTTTATCACCACCCTGGGGCATGAACACTGAAGCTTTCTTT

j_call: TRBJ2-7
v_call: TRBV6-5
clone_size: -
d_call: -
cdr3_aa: CASSYSSGTYEQYF
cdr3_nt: TGTGCCAGCAGTTACTCGAGCGGCACCTACGAGCAGTACTTC

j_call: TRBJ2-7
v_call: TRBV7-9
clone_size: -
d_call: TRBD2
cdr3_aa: CASSPHDLTGGLYHEQYF
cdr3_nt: TGTGCCAGCAGCCCCCACGATCTCACGGGAGGCCTTTATCACGAGCAGTACTTC

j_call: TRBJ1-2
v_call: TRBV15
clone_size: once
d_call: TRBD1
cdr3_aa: CATSRDRTVYGYTF
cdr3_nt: TGTGCCACCTCCCGGGACAGGACGGTCTATGGCTACACCTTC

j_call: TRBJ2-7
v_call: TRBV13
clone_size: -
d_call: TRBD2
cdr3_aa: CASSPQTSAYEQYF
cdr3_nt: TGTGCCAGCAGCCCGCAGACTAGCGCCTACGAGCAGTACTTC

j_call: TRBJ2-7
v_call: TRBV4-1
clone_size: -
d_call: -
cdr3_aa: CASSPRQSVYEQYF
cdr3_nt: TGCGCCAGCAGCCCCCGACAGAGTGTCTACGAGCAGTACTTC

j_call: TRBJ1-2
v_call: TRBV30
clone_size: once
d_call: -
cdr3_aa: CAGRDQTYGYTF
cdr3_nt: TGTGCCGGGCGGGACCAAACCTATGGCTACACCTTC

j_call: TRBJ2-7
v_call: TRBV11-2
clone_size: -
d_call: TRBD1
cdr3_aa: CASSLDRYRGADEQYF
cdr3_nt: TGTGCCAGCAGCTTAGATCGGTACAGGGGGGCTGACGAGCAGTACTTC

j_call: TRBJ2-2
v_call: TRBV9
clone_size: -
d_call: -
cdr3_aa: CASSGLLIPGELFF
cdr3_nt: TGTGCCAGCTCGGGCCTACTCATCCCCGGGGAGCTGTTTTTT

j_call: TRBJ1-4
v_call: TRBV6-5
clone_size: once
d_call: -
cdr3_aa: CASRQRLGEKLFF
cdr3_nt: TGTGCCAGCAGACAACGGTTGGGTGAAAAACTGTTTTTT

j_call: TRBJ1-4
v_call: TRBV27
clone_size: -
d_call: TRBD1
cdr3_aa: CASRTDRDNEKLFF
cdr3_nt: TGTGCCAGCAGGACGGACAGGGATAATGAAAAACTGTTTTTT

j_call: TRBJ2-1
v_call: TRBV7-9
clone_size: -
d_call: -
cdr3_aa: CASSSKTGSSYNEQFF
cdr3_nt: TGTGCCAGCAGCTCAAAGACTGGGAGCTCCTACAATGAGCAGTTCTTC

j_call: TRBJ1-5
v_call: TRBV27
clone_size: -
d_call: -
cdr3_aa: CASSPEGSSNQPQHF
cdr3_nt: TGTGCCAGCAGTCCGGAAGGCTCTAGCAATCAGCCCCAGCATTTT

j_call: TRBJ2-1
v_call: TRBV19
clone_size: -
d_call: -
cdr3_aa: CASIGRELYNEQFF
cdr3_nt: TGTGCCAGTATTGGACGGGAATTATACAATGAGCAGTTCTTC

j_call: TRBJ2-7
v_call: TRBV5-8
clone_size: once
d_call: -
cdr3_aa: CASSLELGSSYEQYF
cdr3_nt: TGTGCCAGCAGCTTGGAGTTGGGCAGTTCCTACGAGCAGTACTTC

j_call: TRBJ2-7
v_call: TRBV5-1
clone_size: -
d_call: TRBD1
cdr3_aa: CASSLGDSSYEQYF
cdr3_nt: TGCGCCAGCAGCTTAGGGGACAGCTCCTACGAGCAGTACTTC

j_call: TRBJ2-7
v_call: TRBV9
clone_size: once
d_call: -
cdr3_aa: CASSDRDSAYEQYF
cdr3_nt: TGTGCCAGCAGCGACAGGGATTCCGCCTACGAGCAGTACTTC

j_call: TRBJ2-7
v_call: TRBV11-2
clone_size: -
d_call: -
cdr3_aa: CASSQGPYEQYF
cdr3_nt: TGTGCCAGCAGCCAGGGACCCTACGAGCAGTACTTC

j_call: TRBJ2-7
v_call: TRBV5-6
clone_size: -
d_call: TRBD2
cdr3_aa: CASSGGTSGLYEQYF
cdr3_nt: TGTGCCAGCAGCGGCGGGACTAGCGGGCTGTACGAGCAGTACTTC

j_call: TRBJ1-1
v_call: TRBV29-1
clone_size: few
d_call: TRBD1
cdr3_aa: CSVAGTGTTEAFF
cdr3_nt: TGCAGCGTTGCGGGGACAGGGACCACTGAAGCTTTCTTT

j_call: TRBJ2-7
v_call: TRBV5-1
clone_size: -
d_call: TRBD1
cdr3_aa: CASSLDPPSRGPYEQYF
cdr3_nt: TGCGCCAGCAGCTTGGACCCTCCCAGCAGGGGGCCCTACGAGCAGTACTTC

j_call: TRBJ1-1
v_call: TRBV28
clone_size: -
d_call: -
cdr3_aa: CASSLSQGTEAFF
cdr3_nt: TGTGCCAGCAGTTTATCCCAGGGCACTGAAGCTTTCTTT

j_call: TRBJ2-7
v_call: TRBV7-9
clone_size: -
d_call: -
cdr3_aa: CASSLVTAPREQYF
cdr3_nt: TGTGCCAGCAGCTTAGTTACTGCTCCGCGCGAGCAGTACTTC

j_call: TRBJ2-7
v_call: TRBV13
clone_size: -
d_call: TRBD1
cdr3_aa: CASSLMTGPSYEQYF
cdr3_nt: TGTGCCAGCAGCTTGATGACAGGGCCCTCCTACGAGCAGTACTTC

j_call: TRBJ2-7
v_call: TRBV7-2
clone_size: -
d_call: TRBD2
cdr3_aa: CASSLVGLAFYEQYF
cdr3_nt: TGTGCCAGCAGCTTAGTGGGACTAGCGTTCTACGAGCAGTACTTC

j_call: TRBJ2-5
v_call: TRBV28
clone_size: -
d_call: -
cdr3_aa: CASSLQETQYF
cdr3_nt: TGTGCCAGCAGTTTGCAGGAGACCCAGTACTTC

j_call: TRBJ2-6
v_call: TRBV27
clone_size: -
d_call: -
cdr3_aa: CASTLVLVSGANVLTF
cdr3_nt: TGTGCCAGCACCCTTGTTTTGGTCTCTGGGGCCAACGTCCTGACTTTC

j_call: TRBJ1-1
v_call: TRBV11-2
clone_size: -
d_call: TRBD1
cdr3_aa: CASSRTGENTEAFF
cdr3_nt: TGTGCCAGCAGCCGGACAGGGGAGAACACTGAAGCTTTCTTT

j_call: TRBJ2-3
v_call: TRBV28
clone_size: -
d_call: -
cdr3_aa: CASSYENTDTQYF
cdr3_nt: TGTGCCAGCAGTTATGAAAACACAGATACGCAGTATTTT

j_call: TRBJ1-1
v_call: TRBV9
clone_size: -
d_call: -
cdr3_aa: CASSMDSRNTEAFF
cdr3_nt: TGTGCCAGCAGCATGGACAGCCGAAACACTGAAGCTTTCTTT

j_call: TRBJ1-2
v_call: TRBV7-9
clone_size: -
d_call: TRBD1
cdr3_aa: CASSPSTGGYTF
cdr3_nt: TGTGCCAGCAGCCCTTCGACAGGGGGCTACACCTTC

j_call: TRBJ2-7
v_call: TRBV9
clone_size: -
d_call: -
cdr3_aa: CASSARTLEEQYF
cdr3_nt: TGTGCCAGCAGCGCCCGGACCTTGGAAGAGCAGTACTTC

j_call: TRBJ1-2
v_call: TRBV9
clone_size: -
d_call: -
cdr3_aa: CASSVEGFEGYTF
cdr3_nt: TGTGCCAGCAGCGTAGAAGGGTTTGAAGGCTACACCTTC

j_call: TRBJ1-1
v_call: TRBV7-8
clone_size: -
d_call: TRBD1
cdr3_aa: CASSFDRGWTEAFF
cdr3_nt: TGTGCCAGCAGCTTTGACAGGGGATGGACTGAAGCTTTCTTT